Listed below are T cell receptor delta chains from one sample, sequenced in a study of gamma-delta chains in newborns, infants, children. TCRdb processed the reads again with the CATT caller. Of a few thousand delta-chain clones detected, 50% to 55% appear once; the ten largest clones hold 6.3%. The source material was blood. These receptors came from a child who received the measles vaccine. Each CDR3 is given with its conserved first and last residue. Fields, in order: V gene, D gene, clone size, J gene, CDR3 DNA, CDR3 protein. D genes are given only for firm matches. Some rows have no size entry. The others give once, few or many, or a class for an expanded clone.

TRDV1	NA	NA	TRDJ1	TGTGCTCTGTGCCTTCGCGACCTTAACACCGATAAACTCATCTTT	CALCLRDLNTDKLIF
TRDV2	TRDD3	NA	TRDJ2	TGTGCCTGTAACACACTGGGGACTCAGACAGCACAACTCTTCTTT	CACNTLGTQTAQLFF
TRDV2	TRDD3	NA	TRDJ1	TGTGCCTGTGACACCGTACTGGGGGATAGGTTCAGGCCCGATAAACTCATCTTT	CACDTVLGDRFRPDKLIF
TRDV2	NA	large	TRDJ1	TGTGCCTGTGACATTGCCGGTGGGGGGGTTACTCAGTACACCGATAAACTCATCTTT	CACDIAGGGVTQYTDKLIF
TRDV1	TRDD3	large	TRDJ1	TGTGCTCTTGGGGAATCGGGGGGATATCGGTACACCGATAAACTCATCTTT	CALGESGGYRYTDKLIF
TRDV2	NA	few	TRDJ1	TGTGCCTGTGACACGCTAGACGCTGGGGAGTACACCGATAAACTCATCTTT	CACDTLDAGEYTDKLIF
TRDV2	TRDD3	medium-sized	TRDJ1	TGTGCCTGTGACACGTTACTGGGGGATACGCGGGCCGATAAACTCATCTTT	CACDTLLGDTRADKLIF
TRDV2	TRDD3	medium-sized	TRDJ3	TGTGCCTGTGATCACACTGGGGGATACAAAGCTGCCTGGGACACCCGACAGATGTTTTTC	CACDHTGGYKAAWDTRQMFF
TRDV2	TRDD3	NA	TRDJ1	TGTGCCTGTGACCCAGTACTGGGGGATACACGCAAACCTAAGTACACCGATAAACTCATCTTT	CACDPVLGDTRKPKYTDKLIF
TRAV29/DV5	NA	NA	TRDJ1	TGTGCAGTTTCCGTACCCACGACTCATAAACTCATCTTT	CAVSVPTTHKLIF
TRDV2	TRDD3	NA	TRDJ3	TGTGCCTGTGACACCGTGTTGGGGGATACCCTCTCCTGGGACACCCGACAGATGTTTTTC	CACDTVLGDTLSWDTRQMFF
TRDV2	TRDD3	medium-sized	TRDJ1	TGTGCCTGTGACACCGAGGTGGGGGATACGCGTAGGGTCTGGGATATGGCCGATAAACTCATCTTT	CACDTEVGDTRRVWDMADKLIF
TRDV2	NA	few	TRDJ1	TGTGCCTGTGACGGGGTGGGGGCAGACGATAAACTCATCTTT	CACDGVGADDKLIF
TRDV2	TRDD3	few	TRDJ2	TGTGCCTGTGACACCTTACTGGGGGATCCCAGAGCACAACTCTTCTTT	CACDTLLGDPRAQLFF